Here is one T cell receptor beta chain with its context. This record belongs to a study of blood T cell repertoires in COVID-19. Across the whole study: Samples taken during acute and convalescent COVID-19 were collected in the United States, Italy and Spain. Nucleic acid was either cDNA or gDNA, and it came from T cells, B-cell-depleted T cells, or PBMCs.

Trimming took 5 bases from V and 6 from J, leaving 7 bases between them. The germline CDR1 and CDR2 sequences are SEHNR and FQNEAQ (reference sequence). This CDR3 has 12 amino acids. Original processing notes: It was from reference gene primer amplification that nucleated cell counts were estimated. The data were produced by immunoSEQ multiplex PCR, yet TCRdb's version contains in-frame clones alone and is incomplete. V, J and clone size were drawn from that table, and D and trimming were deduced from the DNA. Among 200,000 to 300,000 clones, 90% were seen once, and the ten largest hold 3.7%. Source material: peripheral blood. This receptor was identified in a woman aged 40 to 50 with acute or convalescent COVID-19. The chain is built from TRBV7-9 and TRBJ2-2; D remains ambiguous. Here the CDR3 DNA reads TGTGCCAGCAGCGGTACAGCCGGGGAGCTGTTTTTT. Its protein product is CASSGTAGELFF.